The clone carrying this TCR beta chain was picked up one time. Among the donors, all were Caucasian adults who lived in Nashville, Tennessee. This entry is derived from a study of shared clonotypes between healthy human individuals. Study background: Donors, aged 18 to 49, were a couple of women and three men. Each donor's CD8 memory used one plate, CD8 naive two, each CD4 subset three.

Trimming removed 0 bases at V and 7 bases at J, with 9 bases between. CDR1 and CDR2 from the germline V gene are WNHNN and SYGVQD (reference sequence). The CDR3 runs 13 residues. Data came from immunoSEQ multiplex PCR; TCRdb stores just in-frame clones and leaves some out. The table shows millions of clones, with 85% to 95% occurring only once. The TCR was taken from a man aged 18 to 29 in good health. Sequenced: naive CD4+ T cells sorted from blood. Subset described: CD45RA+ positively selected. The chain employs TRBV10-1 and TRBJ2-5; no firm D call. This CDR3 reads CASSESGIGTQYF. Written as DNA, the CDR3 is TGCGCCAGCAGTGAGTCTGGTATAGGGACCCAGTACTTC.